This T cell receptor beta chain was sequenced for a study of cytomegalovirus exposure and HLA in healthy donors. Sequencing was performed with immunoSEQ multiplex PCR; in TCRdb, only in-frame clones are kept and a portion is missing. The sample lists fewer than 200,000 clones; roughly nine tenths were seen once. CDR3 length equals 13 residues. Germline V lookup: CDR1 SEHNR, CDR2 FQNEAQ (reference sequence). The ends were cut back, 3 bases at V and 5 bases at J, with 8 bases in the middle. With regard to this clone: Its specificity is not known.

Overall study findings and caveats: According to the study, 150 to 200 TCR beta chains were cytomegalovirus-associated.

The chain couples TRBV7-9 to TRBJ1-5; D is uncertain. Sequenced sample: PBMCs. The source of this sequence is a young man in good health and CMV-seropositive. This CDR3 is CASSFEGYQPQHF. CDR3 in DNA: TGTGCCAGCAGCTTCGAGGGCTATCAGCCCCAGCATTTT.